The rows below give T cell receptor beta chains drawn from one sample of a study of shared clonotypes between healthy human individuals. Sequencing was performed with immunoSEQ multiplex PCR; in TCRdb, only in-frame clones are kept and a portion is missing. The repertoire holds about 1,500,000 clones, roughly 96% seen once, with about 1% in the top ten. Sequenced material: naive CD4+ T cells sorted from blood. Every receptor here comes from a man aged 25-45 years in good health. Both conserved end residues are part of each CDR3. The D gene is left open where the match is weak. The size entry is marked missing in some rows and otherwise reads once, few, many or a size class.

clone size,D gene,V gene,J gene,CDR3 protein,CDR3 DNA
-,-,TRBV28,TRBJ1-5,CASTMGGFGQPQHF,TGTGCCAGCACAATGGGGGGGTTCGGGCAGCCCCAGCATTTT
-,-,TRBV10-3,TRBJ2-1,CAISGRRGTSYNEQFF,TGTGCCATCAGTGGTAGACGGGGAACCTCCTACAATGAGCAGTTCTTC
-,-,TRBV29-1,TRBJ2-5,CSARESVGETQYF,TGCAGCGCTCGGGAGAGCGTTGGAGAGACCCAGTACTTC
-,TRBD1,TRBV6-1,TRBJ2-7,CASVRQGPYEQYF,TGTGCCAGCGTAAGACAGGGTCCCTACGAGCAGTACTTC
-,TRBD1,TRBV5-1,TRBJ1-1,CASSSTGVRTEAFF,TGCGCCAGCAGCTCGACAGGGGTTCGCACTGAAGCTTTCTTT
once,-,TRBV28,TRBJ2-1,CASSAAGSYNEQFF,TGTGCCAGCAGCGCGGCGGGATCATACAATGAGCAGTTCTTC
-,TRBD2,TRBV5-1,TRBJ2-7,CASSLAPQLASEQYF,TGCGCCAGCAGCTTGGCCCCTCAACTAGCGTCAGAACAGTACTTC
few,-,TRBV10-1,TRBJ2-1,CASSERTFNEQFF,TGCGCCAGCAGTGAGAGGACTTTCAATGAGCAGTTCTTC
once,TRBD2,TRBV9,TRBJ2-1,CASSVVSGRTMNEQFF,TGTGCCAGCAGCGTAGTTAGCGGGAGAACTATGAATGAGCAGTTCTTC
-,-,TRBV2,TRBJ2-2,CASKISVGTGELFF,TGTGCCAGCAAGATTAGCGTGGGCACCGGGGAGCTGTTTTTT
-,TRBD1,TRBV12-5,TRBJ2-2,CASGLVTGGNTGELFF,TGTGCTAGTGGTTTGGTAACAGGGGGAAACACCGGGGAGCTGTTTTTT
-,TRBD1,TRBV5-4,TRBJ2-7,CASSLRTGPGEQYF,TGTGCCAGCAGCTTGAGGACAGGGCCGGGCGAGCAGTACTTC
-,-,TRBV5-4,TRBJ1-1,CASSVDSWTEAFF,TGTGCCAGCAGCGTCGATTCTTGGACTGAAGCTTTCTTT
once,-,TRBV7-6,TRBJ2-3,CASSSFGGMGDGTDTQYF,TGTGCCAGCAGCTCCTTTGGTGGGATGGGAGATGGGACAGATACGCAGTATTTT
-,TRBD2,TRBV15,TRBJ2-1,CATSRLAAYRNEQFF,TGTGCCACCAGCAGACTAGCGGCCTATCGGAATGAGCAGTTCTTC
-,TRBD1,TRBV18,TRBJ1-5,CASSPPRTGVKNQPQHF,TGTGCCAGCTCACCCCCTCGGACAGGGGTTAAGAATCAGCCCCAGCATTTT
-,-,TRBV2,TRBJ2-6,CASRRDAGTGANVLTF,TGTGCCAGCAGGAGAGACGCGGGAACTGGGGCCAACGTCCTGACTTTC
-,TRBD2,TRBV4-1,TRBJ2-2,CASNGVAGHTGELFF,TGCGCCAGCAATGGCGTAGCGGGCCACACCGGGGAGCTGTTTTTT
-,-,TRBV6-1,TRBJ1-5,CASSESTANQPQHF,TGTGCCAGCAGTGAATCGACAGCTAATCAGCCCCAGCATTTT
-,-,TRBV5-4,TRBJ2-7,CASSLGGRAPSYEQYF,TGTGCCAGCAGCTTGGGTGGACGGGCTCCCTCCTACGAGCAGTACTTC
once,TRBD2,TRBV2,TRBJ2-1,CASSAGGSYNEQFF,TGTGCCAGCAGTGCGGGGGGTTCCTACAATGAGCAGTTCTTC
-,-,TRBV5-1,TRBJ2-7,CASSLKDQYEQYF,TGCGCCAGCAGCTTAAAGGATCAGTACGAGCAGTACTTC
-,-,TRBV7-9,TRBJ2-7,CASSRPGQKDNYEQYF,TGTGCCAGCAGCCGTCCTGGACAGAAGGATAACTACGAGCAGTACTTC
-,TRBD1,TRBV28,TRBJ2-3,CASSLFAGTGAGDTQYF,TGTGCCAGCAGTTTATTTGCCGGGACAGGGGCGGGAGATACGCAGTATTTT
-,-,TRBV19,TRBJ2-2,CASSIGGGANTGELFF,TGTGCCAGTAGTATAGGCGGGGGCGCGAACACCGGGGAGCTGTTTTTT
-,-,TRBV6-4,TRBJ1-5,CASSEGGNQPQHF,TGTGCCAGCAGTGAGGGGGGTAATCAGCCCCAGCATTTT
-,TRBD1,TRBV10-2,TRBJ1-1,CASSERTGSNTEAFF,TGCGCCAGCAGTGAGCGGACAGGTTCGAACACTGAAGCTTTCTTT
-,-,TRBV7-9,TRBJ2-7,CASSLYAGYSYEQYF,TGTGCCAGCAGCTTATACGCGGGATACTCCTACGAGCAGTACTTC
-,-,TRBV9,TRBJ2-4,CASSVAVEGSKNIQYF,TGTGCCAGCAGCGTAGCCGTTGAGGGGTCCAAAAACATTCAGTACTTC
once,-,TRBV15,TRBJ2-3,CATSTAPLGVLLDTQYF,TGTGCCACCAGCACTGCGCCACTAGGAGTTCTCCTGGATACGCAGTATTTT
-,-,TRBV28,TRBJ1-1,CASTEQGRNTEAFF,TGTGCCAGCACCGAACAGGGTCGAAACACTGAAGCTTTCTTT
-,TRBD1,TRBV5-1,TRBJ1-1,CASSLGAGGLEAFF,TGCGCCAGCAGCTTGGGGGCAGGGGGACTTGAAGCTTTCTTT
-,-,TRBV18,TRBJ2-5,CASSPPKQGVRETQYF,TGTGCCAGCTCACCACCGAAACAGGGAGTTCGAGAGACCCAGTACTTC
-,TRBD2,TRBV2,TRBJ2-7,CASSEDSGRVYEQYF,TGTGCCAGCAGTGAGGATTCCGGGAGGGTCTACGAGCAGTACTTC
-,-,TRBV27,TRBJ2-1,CASQLGQSSYNEQFF,TGTGCCAGCCAGTTGGGGCAGAGCTCCTACAATGAGCAGTTCTTC
-,-,TRBV2,TRBJ1-6,CASSDGGRSPLHF,TGTGCCAGCAGTGATGGGGGCCGGTCACCCCTCCACTTT
-,-,TRBV6-1,TRBJ2-1,CASSPQVFLGNEQFF,TGTGCCAGCAGTCCGCAGGTTTTTCTGGGTAATGAGCAGTTCTTC
-,-,TRBV7-2,TRBJ2-7,CASSPRWLARSYEQYF,TGTGCCAGCAGCCCACGATGGCTAGCGCGATCCTACGAGCAGTACTTC
-,-,TRBV5-4,TRBJ2-7,CASSARDKAYEQYF,TGTGCCAGCAGCGCCCGGGACAAAGCCTACGAGCAGTACTTC
-,-,TRBV11-2,TRBJ1-1,CASSSWVLKGTEAFF,TGTGCCAGCAGTTCTTGGGTCTTAAAAGGCACTGAAGCTTTCTTT
once,TRBD1,TRBV6-5,TRBJ1-5,CASSPGQGFNQPQHF,TGTGCCAGCAGCCCGGGACAGGGGTTCAATCAGCCCCAGCATTTT
-,-,TRBV6-6,TRBJ2-5,CASSYSNGKGETQYF,TGTGCCAGCAGTTACTCGAACGGGAAGGGAGAGACCCAGTACTTC
-,-,TRBV6-1,TRBJ1-2,CASSDPRFGVTF,TGTGCCAGCAGTGATCCGCGGTTTGGAGTCACCTTC
-,-,TRBV5-1,TRBJ1-2,CASRSGEDGYTF,TGCGCCAGCAGGTCAGGGGAGGATGGCTACACCTTC
few,TRBD1,TRBV9,TRBJ1-1,CASSPGQGLWNTEAFF,TGTGCCAGCAGCCCTGGACAGGGACTTTGGAACACTGAAGCTTTCTTT
-,TRBD1,TRBV7-9,TRBJ2-5,CASSSETGLQPQYF,TGTGCCAGCAGCTCGGAGACAGGGCTTCAGCCCCAGTACTTC
-,TRBD2,TRBV25-1,TRBJ2-1,CASSRGLAGEGEQFF,TGTGCCAGCAGTCGAGGACTAGCGGGAGAAGGTGAGCAGTTCTTC
-,TRBD2,TRBV7-9,TRBJ2-1,CASSLLGEGRGYEQFF,TGTGCCAGCAGCTTACTTGGGGAGGGCCGGGGTTATGAGCAGTTCTTC
-,-,TRBV18,TRBJ2-1,CASSPNQEDYNEQFF,TGTGCCAGCTCACCGAACCAGGAAGACTACAATGAGCAGTTCTTC
-,-,TRBV19,TRBJ1-2,CASSLEGNYGYTF,TGTGCCAGTAGTTTGGAAGGGAACTATGGCTACACCTTC
-,TRBD1,TRBV28,TRBJ2-3,CASSFPRDRGLADTQYF,TGTGCCAGCAGTTTCCCCCGGGACAGGGGGCTTGCAGATACGCAGTATTTT
-,-,TRBV28,TRBJ1-5,CASSFKNLNQPQHF,TGTGCCAGCAGTTTTAAGAACCTCAATCAGCCCCAGCATTTT
-,-,TRBV2,TRBJ2-1,CASIQAPYNEQFF,TGTGCCAGCATACAGGCTCCTTACAATGAGCAGTTCTTC
-,-,TRBV27,TRBJ2-5,CASSLLRGSKETQYF,TGTGCCAGCAGTTTATTACGGGGAAGTAAAGAGACCCAGTACTTC